This T cell receptor (beta chain) derives from a study of cytomegalovirus exposure and HLA in healthy donors. The V gene end was trimmed by 1 base and the J gene end by 4 bases; junction bases not matched to a gene: 10. CDR1 is MNHEY and CDR2 is SMNVEV in the germline V gene (reference sequence). This CDR3 is built from 17 residues. Primers included in the PCR were 60 Vbeta and 13 Jbeta primers. Only in-frame clones appear in the TCRdb table, and some are missing; sequencing was by immunoSEQ multiplex PCR. The data show a few hundred thousand clones, roughly 80% seen once. V gene TRBV27 combines with J gene TRBJ1-2; the match to TRBD1 covers 9 bases. The sequence was obtained from a girl aged 2 to 10 in good health and CMV-seronegative. The sample consisted of PBMCs. In nucleotides, the CDR3 is TGTGCCAGCAGTTTATGGCACAGGGGGCCGCTAGGCTATGGCTACACCTTC. It is translated as CASSLWHRGPLGYGYTF.